This TCR beta chain was recovered during a study of OX40 agonist ivuxolimab in advanced cancers. Germline assignment: CDR1 SGHNT and CDR2 YYREEE (reference sequence). V was cut by 4 bases and J by 3 bases, with 13 bases left in between. CDR3 length equals 14 residues. Here immunoSEQ multiplex PCR was the method, and the copy in TCRdb shows in-frame clones only, minus some. The sample contains some 41,000 clones, about 90% of which appear only once. This specimen consisted of CD4+ or CD8+ T cells sorted from blood, obtained in a trial of the OX40 agonist ivuxolimab. The chain couples TRBV5-4 to TRBJ2-5, with D perhaps matching TRBD1 (6 bases). The sequence came from an adult with an advanced solid tumor such as melanoma, head and neck, liver or kidney cancer. For the CDR3, the DNA is TGTGCCAGCAGCCCTCAGACAGGTGAAGAGACCCAGTACTTC. This gives the protein CASSPQTGEETQYF.